Sequencing of this TCR beta chain was carried out in a study of blood T cell repertoires in COVID-19. CDR1 SQVTM and CDR2 ANQGSEA come from the germline V gene. The CDR3 is 14 amino acids. Trimming took 6 bases from V and 0 from J, leaving 14 bases between them. Libraries were prepared by immunoSEQ multiplex PCR; TCRdb keeps only in-frame clonotypes and omits some of them. This table holds just over 300,000 clones, approximately 83% found once. The rearrangement uses TRBV29-1 and TRBJ2-5, with D perhaps matching TRBD1 (6 bases). The TCR was taken from a young man who had recovered from COVID-19. Sequencing was carried out using PBMCs or T cells enriched from blood (not recorded which). The CDR3 sequence is CSVPGQTYQETQYF. The CDR3 nucleotides read TGCAGCGTCCCAGGACAGACTTACCAAGAGACCCAGTACTTC.